Each of the 3 T cell receptor beta chains below was sequenced from the same sample in a study of CD8 T cells in ankylosing spondylitis. TCRdb itself ran the 5' RACE reads through MiXCR, one entry per CDR3 protein. The profile shows under 200,000 distinct CDR3 sequences, roughly 11% of them singletons. Specimen: blood, either unsorted or a sorted T cell fraction (not recorded which). The source of these receptors is a male donor with ankylosing spondylitis or in good health (not recorded which).

This clonotype came up many times. V is TRBV6-6 and J is TRBJ2-1; either TRBD1 or TRBD2 may supply D (6 bases each). V dropped 9 bases and J dropped 10 bases, with 19 bases sitting between them. Looked up from germline, CDR1 is MNHNY and CDR2 is SVGAGI (reference sequence). This CDR3 region has 13 residues. CDR3 nucleotide sequence: TGTGCCAGTACCGGGACTCCGGGGGCCGAGCAGTTCTTC. Its translation: CASTGTPGAEQFF.

This clonotype was observed at least ten times. Here the CDR3 reads CASSLTSPDTQYF. CDR3 in DNA: TGCGCCAGCAGCTTGACTTCCCCAGATACGCAGTATTTT. The chain links TRBV5-1 to TRBJ2-3; D remains ambiguous. V was trimmed by 1 base and J by 4 bases, leaving 7 bases between them. The CDR3 runs 13 residues. Germline CDR1 is SGHRS and CDR2 is YFSETQ. The full variable domain, with the rest looked up from reference TRBV5-1 and TRBJ2-3, is KAGVTQTPRYLIKTRGQQVTLSCSPISGHRSVSWYQQTPGQGLQFLFEYFSETQRNKGNFPGRFSGRQFSNSRSEMNVSTLELGDSALYLCASSLTSPDTQYFGPGTRLTVL.

In this sample, this clonotype turned up many times. V and J are TRBV27 and TRBJ1-1; no definite D call. Trimming pared 3 bases from V and 1 base from J, leaving 6 bases between. Germline loops: CDR1 MNHEY, CDR2 SMNVEV (reference sequence). This CDR3 region has 13 residues. The DNA of the CDR3 is TGTGCCAGCAGTTTGAACAAGAACACTGAAGCTTTCTTT. Its translation is CASSLNKNTEAFF.